The table lists the clone carrying this T cell receptor beta chain with many counts. Its antigen is not known. The sample belongs to a study of T cells in Graves' hyperthyroidism and ophthalmopathy. The source material, RNA transcripts, was used to amplify TCR beta CDR3 regions. TCR CDR3 underwent first-round RT-PCR with the HTBI primer set. TCRdb re-derived calls from the multiplex PCR reads in MiXCR, one entry per CDR3 protein. The data hold approximately 210,000 distinct CDR3 sequences, with 15% to 20% observed a single time. The ends were cut back, 4 bases at V and 6 bases at J, with 14 bases in the middle. CDR3 size: 13 residues. Germline CDR1 reads SGHRS; CDR2 reads YFSETQ. Study observations and caveats: It was a median roughly six months before onset that the model predicted ophthalmopathy. Ophthalmopathy cases were set apart from stable hyperthyroidism by a 13 V-J model.

Participants, patients aged 18 to 65, had newly diagnosed hyperthyroidism with a duration under 2 months. Lactation, pregnancy, other autoimmune disease or uncontrolled infection led to exclusion of patients. This chain links TRBV5-1 with TRBJ2-7; no clear D gene. This sequence originates from a man aged 50 to 60 with Graves' hyperthyroidism. Sequenced sample: blood. This CDR3 reads CASSQPPGFEQYF. The DNA of the CDR3 is TGCGCCAGCAGCCAACCTCCAGGCTTCGAGCAGTACTTC.